The 18 T cell receptor beta chains below all came from one sample that was sequenced in a study of beta chain features in type 1 diabetes. Of the isolated RNA, all was reverse transcribed, and so the sequenced material was expressed TCRB transcripts. Method: immunoSEQ multiplex PCR; TCRdb's copy keeps in-frame clones and lacks some. Here the sample spans roughly 230,000 clones, roughly 9.6% being singletons. Sequencing input: naive CD4+ T cells from blood. These receptors were taken from a woman under 30 in good health.

This clone was recorded a few times. The J gene is TRBJ2-3, the V gene TRBV5-1; 9 bases match TRBD2. The CDR3 runs 16 residues. Trimming took 2 bases from V and 3 from J; bases not matched to a gene: 7. In germline, CDR1 is SGHRS, CDR2 YFSETQ. The CDR3 here is CASSLTSAGGTDTQYF. The CDR3 DNA reads as TGCGCCAGCAGCTTAACCTCAGCGGGAGGAACAGATACGCAGTATTTT.

This clone was seen a handful of times. The CDR3 DNA sequence: TGCGCCAGCAGCCATCCCGACAGGGGGCACACTGAAGCTTTCTTT. The encoded protein is CASSHPDRGHTEAFF. The chain has TRBV4-1 and TRBJ1-1, with TRBD1 matching 10 bases. After removal of 3 bases from V and 3 bases from J, the junction contained 4 bases not matched to a gene. Per the germline V gene, CDR1 is MGHRA and CDR2 is YSYEKL. This CDR3 comprises 15 residues.

The chain has TRBV18 and TRBJ1-1; no firm D call. The germline CDR1 and CDR2 sequences are KGHSH and LQKENI. The length of the CDR3 is 11 residues. V was cut by 2 bases and J by 6 bases, with 4 bases left in between. CDR3 loop: CASSPGPEAFF. CDR3 in DNA: TGTGCCAGCTCACCAGGGCCTGAAGCTTTCTTT.

This clone was counted only a few times. The chain employs TRBV5-4 and TRBJ1-2; D not resolved. CDR1 is SGHNT and CDR2 is YYREEE in the germline V gene (reference sequence). The CDR3 covers 15 residues. With 1 base removed from V and 2 bases from J, the gap between germline ends came to 12 bases. CDR3 sequence (DNA): TGTGCCAGCAGCTTGTGGAGGAATCTCAACTATGGCTACACCTTC. It codes for CASSLWRNLNYGYTF.

This chain links TRBV2 with TRBJ2-3, with D possibly being TRBD2 (5 bases). The CDR3 consists of 17 residues. Between the trimmed V and J ends, which lost 3 bases and 4 bases, there was a span of 20 bases. Germline CDR1 is SNHLY and CDR2 is FYNNEI. The CDR3 bases are TGTGCCAGCAGTGATGTAGGACTCGCAAACAACGCAGATACGCAGTATTTT. It translates to CASSDVGLANNADTQYF.

This clone was counted many times. The chain uses TRBV7-9 and TRBJ2-7; a possible D gene is TRBD1 (5 bases). V dropped 0 bases and J dropped 2 bases, with 8 bases sitting between them. Germline CDR1 reads SEHNR; CDR2 reads FQNEAQ (reference sequence). The CDR3 contains 14 residues. The CDR3 DNA reads as TGTGCCAGCAGCTTAGCGCAGGGTACCTACGAGCAGTACTTC. This encodes CASSLAQGTYEQYF.

CDR3 in amino acids: CASSPGGGTTDTQYF. The CDR3, as DNA: TGTGCCAGCTCACCAGGCGGGGGGACCACAGATACGCAGTATTTT. The chain couples TRBV18 to TRBJ2-3; 8 nucleotides align to TRBD2. Losses at the gene ends were 2 bases for V and 2 bases for J; bases not matched to a gene: 3. This CDR3 has 15 amino acids. Germline loops: CDR1 KGHSH, CDR2 LQKENI.

The genes are TRBV9 and TRBJ2-7, with TRBD2 matching 9 bases. The CDR3 totals 14 residues. V lost 6 bases, J lost 5 bases, and 9 bases stayed unmatched. Germline values: CDR1 SGDLS, CDR2 YYNGEE. The CDR3 region has the DNA TGTGCCAGCACAAAGAATAGCGGGGGCGACGAGCAGTACTTC. Its protein product is CASTKNSGGDEQYF. The full variable domain, rest sourced from reference TRBV9 and TRBJ2-7, is DSGVTQTPKHLITATGQRVTLRCSPRSGDLSVYWYQQSLDQGLQFLIQYYNGEERAKGNILERFSAQQFPDLHSELNLSSLELGDSALYFCASTKNSGGDEQYFGPGTRLTVT.

This clone was seen only a few times. This chain uses TRBV19 with TRBJ2-5; TRBD2 matches at 12 bases. This CDR3 comprises 18 residues. Germline-derived CDR1 and CDR2 are LNHDA and SQIVND (reference sequence). Germline trimming cut 3 bases from V and 2 bases from J; bases unmatched to any gene: 10. In DNA, the CDR3 is TGTGCCAGTAGTATGGCCCGACTAGCGGGAGTTTCGCAAGAGACCCAGTACTTC. It specifies CASSMARLAGVSQETQYF.

The V and J genes are TRBV5-1 and TRBJ2-2; 13 bases are shared with TRBD2. Unmatched junction bases numbered 3, after V lost 2 bases and J lost 5 bases. Germline CDR1 reads SGHRS; CDR2 reads YFSETQ. The CDR3 is 16 amino acids. The CDR3 coding sequence is TGCGCCAGCAGCTTCGGACTAGCGGGAGTTACCGGGGAGCTGTTTTTT. Translated: CASSFGLAGVTGELFF. The whole variable domain, filled in from reference TRBV5-1 and TRBJ2-2, reads KAGVTQTPRYLIKTRGQQVTLSCSPISGHRSVSWYQQTPGQGLQFLFEYFSETQRNKGNFPGRFSGRQFSNSRSEMNVSTLELGDSALYLCASSFGLAGVTGELFFGEGSRLTVL.

The V call is TRBV9, the J call TRBJ2-1; D may be TRBD2 (5 bases). This CDR3 has 15 residues. CDR1 SGDLS and CDR2 YYNGEE come from the germline V gene. V lost 3 bases and J 2 bases, leaving 12 bases between the germline ends. CDR3: CASSERTGTYNEQFF. CDR3 nucleotide sequence: TGTGCCAGCAGCGAACGGACTGGAACCTACAATGAGCAGTTCTTC. Full variable domain (rest looked up from reference TRBV9 and TRBJ2-1): DSGVTQTPKHLITATGQRVTLRCSPRSGDLSVYWYQQSLDQGLQFLIQYYNGEERAKGNILERFSAQQFPDLHSELNLSSLELGDSALYFCASSERTGTYNEQFFGPGTRLTVL.

The rearrangement uses TRBV15 and TRBJ1-1; 11 positions agree with TRBD1. This CDR3 region has 15 residues. J gave up 6 bases and V 0 bases, and 3 bases lay outside the gene matches. Germline CDR1 LNHNV, CDR2 YYDKDF (reference sequence). CDR3 in amino acids: CATSRDGQGAAEAFF. The CDR3 DNA follows: TGTGCCACCAGCAGAGACGGACAGGGGGCAGCTGAAGCTTTCTTT.

V and J are TRBV19 and TRBJ2-1, with TRBD2 identical over 8 bases. With V trimmed by 8 bases and J by 6 bases, 9 bases remained unmatched. Germline assignment: CDR1 LNHDA and CDR2 SQIVND (reference sequence). This CDR3 contains 14 residues. This chain's CDR3 is CASLGAGEINEQFF. The DNA of the CDR3 is TGTGCCAGTCTGGGAGCGGGAGAGATCAATGAGCAGTTCTTC. Combining the CDR3 with reference TRBV19 and TRBJ2-1 gives the whole variable domain DGGITQSPKYLFRKEGQNVTLSCEQNLNHDAMYWYRQDPGQGLRLIYYSQIVNDFQKGDIAEGYSVSREKKESFPLTVTSAQKNPTAFYLCASLGAGEINEQFFGPGTRLTVL.

This chain joins TRBV7-3 and TRBJ1-1; TRBD1 agrees at 7 bases. The V and J ends lost 4 bases and 5 bases, in that order; junction bases with no gene match: 4. This CDR3 region has 13 residues. Germline CDR1 reads SGHTA; CDR2 reads FQGTGA. The CDR3 DNA is TGTGCCAGCAGCTCAACAGGGGCGACTGAAGCTTTCTTT. It specifies CASSSTGATEAFF.

This clone was detected a few times. V and J are TRBV2 and TRBJ1-5; tentatively, D is TRBD1 (5 bases). Trimming pared 7 bases from V and 2 bases from J, leaving 18 bases between. Germline-derived CDR1 and CDR2 are SNHLY and FYNNEI. This CDR3 spans 16 amino acids. This chain's CDR3 is CASTRAGRLGNQPQHF. CDR3 nucleotide sequence: TGTGCCAGCACCAGGGCAGGCCGATTAGGCAATCAGCCCCAGCATTTT.

This clone appeared a few times. The chain recombines TRBV7-9 with TRBJ2-7; the match to TRBD2 covers 13 bases. The CDR3 length is 14 residues. CDR1 is SEHNR, CDR2 FQNEAQ, per germline (reference sequence). The J segment lost 6 bases and the V segment lost 4 bases, leaving 3 bases of the junction unmatched. CDR3 protein: CASSSTSGRGEQYF. The CDR3, as DNA: TGTGCCAGCAGCTCTACTAGCGGGAGGGGCGAGCAGTACTTC.

The rearrangement uses TRBV5-4 and TRBJ1-2; 9 positions agree with TRBD1. Per the germline V gene, CDR1 is SGHNT and CDR2 is YYREEE (reference sequence). This CDR3 is 14 amino acids long. V shed 5 bases, J shed 2 bases, and the junction held 4 bases outside the gene matches. CDR3 residues: CASRPGQGNYGYTF. DNA for the CDR3: TGTGCCAGCAGACCTGGACAGGGGAACTATGGCTACACCTTC. The whole variable domain, filled in from reference TRBV5-4 and TRBJ1-2, reads ETGVTQSPTHLIKTRGQQVTLRCSSQSGHNTVSWYQQALGQGPQFIFQYYREEENGRGNFPPRFSGLQFPNYSSELNVNALELDDSALYLCASRPGQGNYGYTFGSGTRLTVV.

The chain has TRBV30 and TRBJ1-5; 9 bases are shared with TRBD1. V gave up 2 bases and J gave up 8 bases; unmatched junction bases: 4. The germline CDR1 and CDR2 sequences are GTSNPN and SVGIG (reference sequence). This CDR3 spans 13 amino acids. The CDR3 DNA reads TGTGCCTGGAGTTGGGACAGGGTAGAGCCCCAGCATTTT. This sequence encodes CAWSWDRVEPQHF.